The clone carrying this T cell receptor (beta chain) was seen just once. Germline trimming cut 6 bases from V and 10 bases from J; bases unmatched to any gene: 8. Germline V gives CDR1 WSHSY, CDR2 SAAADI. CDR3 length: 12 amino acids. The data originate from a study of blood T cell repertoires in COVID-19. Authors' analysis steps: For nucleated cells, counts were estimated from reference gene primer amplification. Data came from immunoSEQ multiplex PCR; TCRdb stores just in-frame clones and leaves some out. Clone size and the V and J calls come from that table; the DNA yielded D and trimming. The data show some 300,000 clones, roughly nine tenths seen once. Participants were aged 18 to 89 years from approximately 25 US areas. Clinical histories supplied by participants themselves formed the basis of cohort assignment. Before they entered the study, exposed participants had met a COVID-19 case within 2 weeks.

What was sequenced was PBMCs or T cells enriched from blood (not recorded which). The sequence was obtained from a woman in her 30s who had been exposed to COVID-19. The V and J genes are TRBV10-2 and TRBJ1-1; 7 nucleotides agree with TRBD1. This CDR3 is CASRTGTAAAFF. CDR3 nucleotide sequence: TGCGCCAGCAGGACCGGGACAGCTGCAGCTTTCTTT.